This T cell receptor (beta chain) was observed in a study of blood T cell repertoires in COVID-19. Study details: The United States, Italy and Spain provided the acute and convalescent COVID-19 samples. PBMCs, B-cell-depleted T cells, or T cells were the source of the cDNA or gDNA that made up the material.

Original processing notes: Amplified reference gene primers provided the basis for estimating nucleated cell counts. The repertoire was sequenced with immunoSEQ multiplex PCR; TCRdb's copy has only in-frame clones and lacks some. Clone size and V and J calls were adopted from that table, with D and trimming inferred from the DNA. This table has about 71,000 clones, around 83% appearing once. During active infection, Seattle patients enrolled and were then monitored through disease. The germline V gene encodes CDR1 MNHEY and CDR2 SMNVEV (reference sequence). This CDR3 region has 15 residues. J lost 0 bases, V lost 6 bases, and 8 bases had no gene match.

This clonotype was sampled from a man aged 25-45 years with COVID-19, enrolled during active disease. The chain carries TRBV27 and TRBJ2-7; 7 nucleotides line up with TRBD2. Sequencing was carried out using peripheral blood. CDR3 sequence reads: CASRKSSGGSYEQYF. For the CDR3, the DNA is TGTGCCAGCAGGAAGTCTAGCGGTGGCTCCTACGAGCAGTACTTC.